The next 32 T cell receptor beta chains were all read from a single sample in a study of immune evolution from preneoplasia to lung adenocarcinoma. Method: immunoSEQ multiplex PCR; TCRdb's copy keeps in-frame clones and lacks some. The table shows 10,000 or so clones, with 65% to 80% occurring only once. The sequenced sample was FFPE normal lung tissue adjacent to the tumor. The receptors were sampled from a person between 60 and 70 years old with lung adenocarcinoma. Some clones in this sample may be carry-over from other donors' samples.

This clone was seen a few times. In DNA form, the CDR3 reads TGTGCCAGCAGCTTTGGGACTTCTGAGACCCAGTACTTC. This gives the protein CASSFGTSETQYF. The chain uses TRBV11-3 and TRBJ2-5; perhaps TRBD2 as D (6 bases). This CDR3 region has 13 residues. Trimming cost V 3 bases and J 5 bases, with 10 bases left between them. In germline, CDR1 is SGHNT, CDR2 YENEEA. The entire variable domain, with the rest obtained from reference TRBV11-3 and TRBJ2-5, is as follows: EAGVVQSPRYKIIEKKQPVAFWCNPISGHNTLYWYLQNLGQGPELLIRYENEEAVDDSQLPKDRFSAERLKGVDSTLKIQPAELGDSAVYLCASSFGTSETQYFGPGTRLLVL.

This clone is judged medium-sized. This chain connects TRBV6-5 to TRBJ1-1; 7 bases map to TRBD1. The V segment lost 7 bases and the J segment 1 base; nucleotides outside the gene matches: 6. This CDR3 has 14 amino acids. Germline CDR1 reads MNHEY; CDR2 reads SVGAGI. The CDR3 DNA reads as TGTGCCAGCAAGCAGGGGGAGGCGAACACTGAAGCTTTCTTT. This translates into CASKQGEANTEAFF.

The table lists this clone with a few counts. This chain links TRBV28 with TRBJ1-5, with D maybe TRBD1 (5 bases). In germline, CDR1 is MDHEN, CDR2 SYDVKM. Trimming stripped 7 bases from V and 2 bases from J, with 15 bases between. The CDR3 runs 15 residues. The CDR3 DNA follows: TGTGCCAGCACCCAACTGCAAGGGGGCAATCAGCCCCAGCATTTT. Residues: CASTQLQGGNQPQHF.

With respect to this clone: A read error may account for a junction end that differs from germline. This chain joins TRBV20-1 and TRBJ1-2, with D uncertain. The CDR3 totals 8 residues. CDR1 is DFQATT and CDR2 is SNEGSKA in the germline V gene (reference sequence). CDR3 coding DNA: TGCAGTGCTAGAGGCAGGTTGTTC. Translated, it gives CSARGRLF.

Relative to its sample, this clone is large. V is TRBV9 and J is TRBJ2-2; D is possibly TRBD2 (5 bases). The germline gives CDR1 SGDLS, CDR2 YYNGEE. The CDR3 is 16 amino acids. Trimming left V 0 bases short and J 0 bases short, with 9 bases between. This CDR3 is CASSVDAGANTGELFF. The CDR3 DNA sequence: TGTGCCAGCAGCGTAGATGCGGGCGCGAACACCGGGGAGCTGTTTTTT.

V gene TRBV12-5 combines with J gene TRBJ2-1, with TRBD2 identical over 12 bases. The CDR3 covers 17 residues. J gave up 7 bases and V 6 bases, and 13 bases lay outside the gene matches. Looked up from germline, CDR1 is LGHNT and CDR2 is FRNRAP. The CDR3 DNA sequence: TGTGCTAGTGGACCTAGACTAGCGGGAGTCGTTAGGAATGAGCAGTTCTTC. This gives the protein CASGPRLAGVVRNEQFF.

J is TRBJ2-2 and V is TRBV7-2, with D maybe TRBD1 (5 bases). V was clipped by 1 base and J by 2 bases, with 11 bases between them. CDR3 size: 16 residues. Per germline, CDR1 SGHTA and CDR2 FQGNSA. The CDR3 DNA reads TGTGCCAGCAGCTTAGTGGCAGGGCTAAACACCGGGGAGCTGTTTTTT. Amino acids: CASSLVAGLNTGELFF.

The rearrangement uses TRBV30 and TRBJ2-5, with 8 bases identical to TRBD1. CDR3 length: 13 amino acids. The V segment lost 3 bases and the J segment 4 bases; nucleotides outside the gene matches: 4. CDR1 and CDR2 from the germline V gene are GTSNPN and SVGIG (reference sequence). CDR3: CAWSVQGAETQYF. The CDR3 DNA sequence: TGTGCCTGGAGCGTCCAGGGGGCAGAGACCCAGTACTTC.

This sequence joins TRBV4-2 and TRBJ2-2; D call uncertain. The CDR3 length is 13 residues. Trimming took 0 bases from V and 5 from J, leaving 4 bases between them. Per germline, CDR1 LGHNA and CDR2 YNFKEQ. CDR3 DNA: TGTGCCAGCAGCCAAGAGGAAACCGGGGAGCTGTTTTTT. The encoded protein is CASSQEETGELFF.

V and J are TRBV13 and TRBJ2-7, with D perhaps TRBD1 (5 bases). The CDR3 length is 14 residues. V was cut by 1 base and J by 6 bases, with 13 bases left in between. CDR1 is PRHDT, CDR2 FYEKMQ, per germline (reference sequence). The CDR3 DNA sequence: TGTGCCAGCAGCTTAGAGGGGCAGGGCAGCGAGCAGTACTTC. Residues: CASSLEGQGSEQYF.

The chain carries TRBV7-3 and TRBJ1-2; TRBD1 is a possible D gene (5 bases). Germline values: CDR1 SGHTA, CDR2 FQGTGA. CDR3 length: 13 residues. Trimming took 6 bases from V and 7 from J, leaving 15 bases between them. In DNA form, the CDR3 reads TGTGCCAGCAGGGGCCAGGGTTCAGGTGGCTACACCTTC. Encoded protein: CASRGQGSGGYTF.

The rearrangement uses TRBV6-1 and TRBJ2-3; TRBD1 might be the D (6 bases). Germline V gene sequence: CDR1 MNHNS, CDR2 SASEGT. Trimming cost V 4 bases and J 3 bases, with 8 bases left between them. The CDR3 covers 13 residues. The CDR3 is CASSGTETDTQYF. The CDR3 DNA reads TGTGCCAGCAGTGGGACAGAGACAGATACGCAGTATTTT.

The chain carries TRBV28 and TRBJ2-5, with 7 bases aligning to TRBD1. In germline, CDR1 is MDHEN, CDR2 SYDVKM. V trimming: 4 bases; J trimming: 1 base; junction bases outside the gene matches: 3. CDR3 length: 14 amino acids. CDR3 bases: TGTGCCAGCAGTTCAGGGGACAGCCAAGAGACCCAGTACTTC. Translating it yields CASSSGDSQETQYF.

This chain uses TRBV19 with TRBJ2-2; D unresolved. V was cut by 0 bases and J by 2 bases, with 4 bases left in between. The germline V gene has CDR1 LNHDA and CDR2 SQIVND (reference sequence). The CDR3 has 14 residues. CDR3 sequence: CASSIEFNTGELFF. The CDR3 DNA reads TGTGCCAGTAGTATAGAGTTTAACACCGGGGAGCTGTTTTTT.

V is TRBV11-2 and J is TRBJ2-3, with 9 bases aligning to TRBD2. V was clipped by 6 bases and J by 0 bases; unmatched bases: 4. CDR1 SGHAT and CDR2 FQNNGV come from the germline V gene. The CDR3 is made up of 15 amino acids. CDR3 coding DNA: TGTGCCAGCAGGATGAGCGGGGGGAGCACAGATACGCAGTATTTT. Its translation is CASRMSGGSTDTQYF. The full variable domain, its missing parts supplied by reference TRBV11-2 and TRBJ2-3, is EAGVAQSPRYKIIEKRQSVAFWCNPISGHATLYWYQQILGQGPKLLIQFQNNGVVDDSQLPKDRFSAERLKGVDSTLKIQPAKLEDSAVYLCASRMSGGSTDTQYFGPGTRLTVL.

There are a few counts of this clone. The chain links TRBV11-1 to TRBJ2-7; a weak D match, TRBD2 (5 bases). Deletions cut 2 bases from V and 6 bases from J, with 11 bases between. Germline V lookup: CDR1 SGHAT, CDR2 FQDESV (reference sequence). This CDR3 has 13 amino acids. CDR3 in amino acids: CASSLNRGPEQYF. CDR3 DNA: TGTGCCAGCAGCTTAAATAGAGGGCCCGAGCAGTACTTC.

This chain connects TRBV30 to TRBJ1-2, with D perhaps TRBD1 (6 bases). The germline V gene encodes CDR1 GTSNPN and CDR2 SVGIG (reference sequence). V was trimmed by 1 base and J by 2 bases, leaving 8 bases between them. The CDR3 is 13 residues long. CDR3 protein: CAWSAQGNYGYTF. CDR3 nucleotide sequence: TGTGCCTGGAGTGCCCAGGGGAACTATGGCTACACCTTC. The whole variable domain, filled in from reference TRBV30 and TRBJ1-2, reads SQTIHQWPATLVQPVGSPLSLECTVEGTSNPNLYWYRQAAGRGLQLLFYSVGIGQISSEVPQNLSASRPQDRQFILSSKKLLLSDSGFYLCAWSAQGNYGYTFGSGTRLTVV.

This chain uses TRBV19 with TRBJ2-7; D is uncertain. Germline V lookup: CDR1 LNHDA, CDR2 SQIVND (reference sequence). Trimming shortened V by 3 bases and J by 0 bases, and 12 bases separated the two germline ends. The CDR3 consists of 15 residues. CDR3 coding DNA: TGTGCCAGTAGTATTACCAGCGCGAGCTCCTACGAGCAGTACTTC. Translated: CASSITSASSYEQYF.

By proportion, this clone is medium-sized. This chain connects TRBV9 to TRBJ2-7, with TRBD2 matching 8 bases. The V and J ends lost 4 bases and 4 bases, in that order; junction bases with no gene match: 16. The CDR3 totals 17 residues. Germline V lookup: CDR1 SGDLS, CDR2 YYNGEE. This CDR3 is CASSPQGHNGRGYEQYF. DNA for the CDR3: TGTGCCAGCAGCCCACAGGGTCATAACGGGAGGGGATACGAGCAGTACTTC.

The rearrangement joins TRBV5-1 to TRBJ1-1, with 8 positions matching TRBD1. Germline V gives CDR1 SGHRS, CDR2 YFSETQ. Unmatched junction bases numbered 9, after V lost 3 bases and J lost 2 bases. This CDR3 has 16 amino acids. CDR3 DNA sequence: TGCGCCAGCAGCTCCGCGCCCCAGGGGGCAAACACTGAAGCTTTCTTT. Encoded protein: CASSSAPQGANTEAFF.

CDR3 protein: CASRGTGGVTDTQYF. The CDR3 nucleotides are TGTGCCAGCAGAGGAACAGGGGGGGTCACAGATACGCAGTATTTT. The genes are TRBV2 and TRBJ2-3, with a weak D call TRBD1 (8 bases). The CDR3 covers 15 residues. V was cut by 6 bases and J by 2 bases, with 15 bases left in between. Germline V gene data show CDR1 as SNHLY and CDR2 as FYNNEI.

This chain joins TRBV27 and TRBJ2-2; no definite D call. The CDR3 consists of 11 residues. The germline V gene encodes CDR1 MNHEY and CDR2 SMNVEV (reference sequence). Trimming took 7 bases from V and 7 from J, leaving 7 bases between them. The CDR3 DNA follows: TGTGCCAGCACGTCCTACGGGGAGCTGTTTTTT. It codes for CASTSYGELFF.

The chain is built from TRBV30 and TRBJ1-4; D unresolved. This CDR3 comprises 13 residues. Germline CDR1 is GTSNPN and CDR2 is SVGIG (reference sequence). The CDR3 bases are TGTGCTTCTTCGGGTGGAACTAATGAAAAACTGTTTTTT. Translated: CASSGGTNEKLFF.

CDR3 in amino acids: CASGLAVNEQFF. The CDR3 DNA reads as TGTGCCAGTGGACTAGCCGTAAATGAGCAGTTCTTC. The chain recombines TRBV7-8 with TRBJ2-1, with 8 nucleotides matching TRBD2. Germline CDR1 is SGHVS and CDR2 is FQNEAQ. This CDR3 comprises 12 residues. V was clipped by 9 bases and J by 7 bases; unmatched bases: 5.

This clone appeared once. This rearrangement joins TRBV19 to TRBJ2-2, with 8 bases matching TRBD1. CDR1 and CDR2 from the germline V gene are LNHDA and SQIVND (reference sequence). Losses at the gene ends were 6 bases for V and 0 bases for J; bases not matched to a gene: 6. This CDR3 is 16 amino acids long. This chain's CDR3 is CASSLTGQANTGELFF. CDR3 nucleotide sequence: TGTGCCAGTAGCTTGACGGGACAGGCGAACACCGGGGAGCTGTTTTTT.

This sequence joins TRBV30 and TRBJ2-7; 7 bases fit TRBD1. The J segment lost 5 bases and the V segment lost 3 bases, leaving 4 bases of the junction unmatched. From germline, CDR1 is GTSNPN and CDR2 SVGIG (reference sequence). This CDR3 is 12 amino acids long. The CDR3 bases are TGTGCCTGGAGGACAGGGATCCACGAGCAGTACTTC. Translated, it gives CAWRTGIHEQYF.

The gene calls are TRBV5-8 and TRBJ1-2; D is perhaps TRBD1 (5 bases). The length of the CDR3 is 14 residues. V lost 3 bases and J 4 bases, leaving 13 bases between the germline ends. Germline V lookup: CDR1 SGHTS, CDR2 YDEGEE. CDR3 sequence (DNA): TGTGCCAGCAGCTCCTCAGGGTTGGGCTATGGCTACACCTTC. Amino acids: CASSSSGLGYGYTF.

The CDR3 DNA sequence: TGTGCCAGCAGTTTAGGGCATGAGCAGTTCTTC. Translation: CASSLGHEQFF. The chain carries TRBV27 and TRBJ2-1; D call uncertain. The CDR3 is 11 residues long. The germline V gene encodes CDR1 MNHEY and CDR2 SMNVEV (reference sequence). V was pared by 2 bases and J by 8 bases, with 4 bases between.

This clone was recorded only once. The chain recombines TRBV7-9 with TRBJ2-7; D is unresolved. Germline V gene sequence: CDR1 SEHNR, CDR2 FQNEAQ (reference sequence). The CDR3 length is 12 residues. V dropped 4 bases and J dropped 2 bases, with 6 bases sitting between them. The CDR3 region has the DNA TGTGCCAGCAGCTCTGGACCCTACGAGCAGTACTTC. It encodes CASSSGPYEQYF.

The V gene is TRBV2, the J gene TRBJ1-1, with 7 bases lining up with TRBD1. CDR1 is SNHLY, CDR2 FYNNEI, per germline. The CDR3 sequence is 15 residues long. Trimming removed 6 bases from V and 0 bases from J; junction bases left unmatched: 7. CDR3 region: CASRARQGLNTEAFF. In nucleotides, the CDR3 is TGTGCCAGCAGAGCTCGACAGGGTTTGAACACTGAAGCTTTCTTT.

The chain recombines TRBV18 with TRBJ1-5; D is unresolved. Germline V CDR1 and CDR2: KGHSH, LQKENI. Trimming stripped 2 bases from V and 4 bases from J, with 3 bases between. The length of the CDR3 is 12 residues. The CDR3 nucleotides read TGTGCCAGCTCACCAGGGAATCAGCCCCAGCATTTT. Translation: CASSPGNQPQHF.

This clone is medium-sized. This chain links TRBV11-2 with TRBJ1-1; tentatively, D is TRBD1 (5 bases). This CDR3 region has 13 residues. In germline, CDR1 is SGHAT, CDR2 FQNNGV. The ends were cut back, 4 bases at V and 7 bases at J, with 13 bases in the middle. CDR3 in amino acids: CASSSRGRSEAFF. The CDR3 DNA reads as TGTGCCAGCAGCTCTCGGGGGAGGAGTGAAGCTTTCTTT.